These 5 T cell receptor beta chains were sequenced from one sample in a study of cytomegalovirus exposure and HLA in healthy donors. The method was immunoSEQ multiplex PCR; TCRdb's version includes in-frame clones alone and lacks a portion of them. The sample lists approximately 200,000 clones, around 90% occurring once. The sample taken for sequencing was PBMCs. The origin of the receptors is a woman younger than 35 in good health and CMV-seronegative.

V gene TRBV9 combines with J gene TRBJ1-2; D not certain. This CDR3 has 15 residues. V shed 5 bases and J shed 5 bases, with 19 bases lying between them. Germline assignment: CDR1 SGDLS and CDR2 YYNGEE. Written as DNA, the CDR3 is TGTGCCAGCAGTAAGGGAGGGAACTTAGGTTATGGCTACACCTTC. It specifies CASSKGGNLGYGYTF.

The CDR3 DNA follows: TGTGCCTGGAGTAGACGGACAGGGGACGGAAACACCATATATTTT. It specifies CAWSRRTGDGNTIYF. V is TRBV30 and J is TRBJ1-3; 9 bases are shared with TRBD1. The CDR3 spans 15 residues. Per germline, CDR1 GTSNPN and CDR2 SVGIG (reference sequence). The V segment lost 2 bases and the J segment 4 bases; nucleotides outside the gene matches: 6.

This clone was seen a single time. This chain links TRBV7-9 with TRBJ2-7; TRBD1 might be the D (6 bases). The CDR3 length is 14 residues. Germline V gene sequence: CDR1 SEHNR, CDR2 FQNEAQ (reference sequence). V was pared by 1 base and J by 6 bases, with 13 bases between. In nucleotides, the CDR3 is TGTGCCAGCAGCTTAGGGCGGGTCAGGGGCGAGCAGTACTTC. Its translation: CASSLGRVRGEQYF. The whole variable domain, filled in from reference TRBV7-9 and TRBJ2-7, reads DTGVSQNPRHKITKRGQNVTFRCDPISEHNRLYWYRQTLGQGPEFLTYFQNEAQLEKSRLLSDRFSAERPKGSFSTLEIQRTEQGDSAMYLCASSLGRVRGEQYFGPGTRLTVT.

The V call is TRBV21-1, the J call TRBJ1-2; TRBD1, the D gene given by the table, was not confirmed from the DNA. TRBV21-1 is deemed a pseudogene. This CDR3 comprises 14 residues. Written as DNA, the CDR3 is TGTGCCAGGAACCCCCAGGGAAATGGACATGGCTACACCTTC. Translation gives CARNPQGNGHGYTF.

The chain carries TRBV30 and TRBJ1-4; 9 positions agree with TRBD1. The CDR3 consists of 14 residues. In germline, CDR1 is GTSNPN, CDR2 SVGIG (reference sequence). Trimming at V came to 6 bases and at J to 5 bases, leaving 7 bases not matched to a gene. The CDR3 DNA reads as TGTGCCTGCGCCAACACAGGGGGCAATGAAAAACTGTTTTTT. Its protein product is CACANTGGNEKLFF.